The clone carrying this T cell receptor (beta chain) was counted a few times. The data belong to a study of immune characterization of retroperitoneal liposarcoma. Each CDR3 protein gets one entry after TCRdb re-called the PCR reads with MiXCR. The data contain some 20,000 distinct CDR3 sequences, more than 35% of them seen just once; the ten biggest clones take up about 7%. V lost 1 base and J 5 bases, leaving 9 bases between the germline ends. The CDR3 contains 14 residues. Germline V CDR1 and CDR2: WNHNN, SYGVQD (reference sequence). The TCR sequence derives from a male donor with retroperitoneal liposarcoma. The source material was blood. The rearrangement joins TRBV10-1 to TRBJ2-1; possible D gene TRBD1, 6 bases. CDR3 loop: CASSEYRANNEQFF. Written as DNA, the CDR3 is TGCGCCAGCAGTGAGTACAGGGCCAACAATGAGCAGTTCTTC.